The clone carrying this T cell receptor (beta chain) appeared a few times. This sample was included in a study of blood T cell repertoires in COVID-19. The trim removed 4 bases at V and 2 bases at J, leaving 4 bases unmatched. This CDR3 contains 14 residues. Germline CDR1 and CDR2: LGHDT and YNNKEL (reference sequence). Method: immunoSEQ multiplex PCR; TCRdb's copy keeps in-frame clones and lacks some. This sample has about 19,000 clones; 70% to 90% occur once, and the top ten carry 9.5% to 13%. Sequences were obtained from peripheral blood. The genes are TRBV3-1 (or the pseudogene TRBV3-2) and TRBJ2-7; TRBD1 matches 8 bases. The sequence was obtained from a human donor in a cohort sampled during active COVID-19. As DNA, the CDR3 is TGTGCCAGCAGCCGCGGACAGGGACCCTACGAGCAGTACTTC. It yields the protein CASSRGQGPYEQYF.